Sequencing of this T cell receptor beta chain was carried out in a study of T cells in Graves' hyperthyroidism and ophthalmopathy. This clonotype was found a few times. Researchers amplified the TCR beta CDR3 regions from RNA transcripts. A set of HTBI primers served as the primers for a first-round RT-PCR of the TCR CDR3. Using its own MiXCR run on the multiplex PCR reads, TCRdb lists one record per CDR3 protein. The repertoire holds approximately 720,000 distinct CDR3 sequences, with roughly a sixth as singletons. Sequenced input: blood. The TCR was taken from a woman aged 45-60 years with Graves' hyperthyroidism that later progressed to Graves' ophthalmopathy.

The CDR3 DNA reads TGTGCCAGCAACTTACAGGGGTATAATTCACCCCTCCACTTT. Its translation is CASNLQGYNSPLHF. The chain links TRBV12-3 or TRBV12-4 to TRBJ1-6; TRBD1 aligns across 7 bases. This CDR3 has 14 residues. V was clipped by 7 bases and J by 4 bases; unmatched bases: 4.